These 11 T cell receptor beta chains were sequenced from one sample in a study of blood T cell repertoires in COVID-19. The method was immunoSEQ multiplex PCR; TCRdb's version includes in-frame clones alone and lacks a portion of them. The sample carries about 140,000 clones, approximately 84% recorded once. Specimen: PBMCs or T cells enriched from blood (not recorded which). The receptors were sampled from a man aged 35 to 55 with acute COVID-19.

In DNA form, the CDR3 reads TGTGCCAGCAGTGAAAGTAGGGTACAGGTTTGGTACGAGCAGTACTTC. The encoded protein is CASSESRVQVWYEQYF. The chain combines TRBV6-1 with TRBJ2-7, with D possibly matching TRBD1 (5 bases). V lost 2 bases to trimming and J lost 4 bases, with 18 bases between them. Germline V gives CDR1 MNHNS, CDR2 SASEGT. The CDR3 loop spans 16 amino acids.

In DNA, the CDR3 is TGCAGCGCCTCCGACAGGGGAGACTACAATGAGCAGTTCTTC. Residues: CSASDRGDYNEQFF. The chain uses TRBV29-1 and TRBJ2-1, with TRBD1 matching over 8 bases. CDR1 is SQVTM, CDR2 ANQGSEA, per germline. After removal of 7 bases from V and 3 bases from J, the junction contained 8 bases not matched to a gene. The CDR3 length is 14 residues.

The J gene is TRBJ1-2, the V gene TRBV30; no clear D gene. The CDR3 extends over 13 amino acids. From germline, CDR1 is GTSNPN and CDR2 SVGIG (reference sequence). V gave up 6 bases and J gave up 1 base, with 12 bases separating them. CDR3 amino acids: CACNSNYNYGYTF. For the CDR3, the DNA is TGTGCCTGCAACAGTAATTATAACTATGGCTACACCTTC.

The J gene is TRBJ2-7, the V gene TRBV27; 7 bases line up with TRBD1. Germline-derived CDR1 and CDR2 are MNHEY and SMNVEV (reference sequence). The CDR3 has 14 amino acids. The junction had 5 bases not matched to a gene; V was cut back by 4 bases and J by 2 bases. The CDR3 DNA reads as TGTGCCAGCAGTTCGGACAGGTTAACCTACGAGCAGTACTTC. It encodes CASSSDRLTYEQYF.

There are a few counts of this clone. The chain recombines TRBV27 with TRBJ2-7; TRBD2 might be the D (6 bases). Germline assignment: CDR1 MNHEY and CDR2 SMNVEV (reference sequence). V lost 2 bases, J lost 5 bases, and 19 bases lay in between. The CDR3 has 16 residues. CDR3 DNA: TGTGCCAGCAGTTTAATTGGGACTCAATCGTACCACGAGCAGTACTTC. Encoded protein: CASSLIGTQSYHEQYF.

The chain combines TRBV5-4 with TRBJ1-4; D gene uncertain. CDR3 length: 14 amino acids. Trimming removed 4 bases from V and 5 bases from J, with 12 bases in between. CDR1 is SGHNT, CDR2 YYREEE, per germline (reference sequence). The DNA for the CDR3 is TGTGCCAGCAGCAGCCAGGAAACCAATGAAAAACTGTTTTTT. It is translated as CASSSQETNEKLFF.

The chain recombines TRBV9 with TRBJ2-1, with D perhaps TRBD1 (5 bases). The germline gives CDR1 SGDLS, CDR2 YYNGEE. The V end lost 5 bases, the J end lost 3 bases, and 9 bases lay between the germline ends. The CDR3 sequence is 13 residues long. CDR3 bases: TGTGCCAGCAGTACCACAGGCTACAATGAGCAGTTCTTC. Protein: CASSTTGYNEQFF. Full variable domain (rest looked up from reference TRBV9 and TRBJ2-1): DSGVTQTPKHLITATGQRVTLRCSPRSGDLSVYWYQQSLDQGLQFLIQYYNGEERAKGNILERFSAQQFPDLHSELNLSSLELGDSALYFCASSTTGYNEQFFGPGTRLTVL.

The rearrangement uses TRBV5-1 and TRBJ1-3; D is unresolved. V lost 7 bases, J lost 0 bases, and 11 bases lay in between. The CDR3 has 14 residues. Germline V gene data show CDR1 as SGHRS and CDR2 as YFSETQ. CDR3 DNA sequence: TGCGCCAGCCGAGAGTCCCCCTCTGGAAACACCATATATTTT. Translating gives CASRESPSGNTIYF.

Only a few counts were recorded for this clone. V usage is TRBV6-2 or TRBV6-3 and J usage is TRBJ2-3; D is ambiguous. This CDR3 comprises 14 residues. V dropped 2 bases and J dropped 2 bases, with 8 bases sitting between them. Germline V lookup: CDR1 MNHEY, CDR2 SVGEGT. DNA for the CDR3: TGTGCCAGCAGTTACACAGTATCCACAGATACGCAGTATTTT. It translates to CASSYTVSTDTQYF.

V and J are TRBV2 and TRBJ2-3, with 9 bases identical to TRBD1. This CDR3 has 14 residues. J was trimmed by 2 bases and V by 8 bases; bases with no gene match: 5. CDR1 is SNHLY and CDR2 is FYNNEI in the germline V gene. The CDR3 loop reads CASRTGAVTDTQYF. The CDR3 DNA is TGTGCCAGCCGGACAGGGGCTGTCACAGATACGCAGTATTTT.

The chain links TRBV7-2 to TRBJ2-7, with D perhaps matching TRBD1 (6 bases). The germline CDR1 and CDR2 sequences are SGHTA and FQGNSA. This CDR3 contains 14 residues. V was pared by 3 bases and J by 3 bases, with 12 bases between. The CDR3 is CASSLDHRVYEQYF. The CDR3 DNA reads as TGTGCCAGCAGCTTGGACCACAGGGTCTACGAGCAGTACTTC.